A selection of T cell receptor beta chains follows, all from one sample in a study of cytomegalovirus exposure and HLA in healthy donors. Method: immunoSEQ multiplex PCR; TCRdb's copy keeps in-frame clones and lacks some. The data contain more than 150,000 clones, 82% of them singletons. Sequenced sample: PBMCs. The source is a man between 40 and 49 years old in good health and CMV-seronegative. Both conserved end residues are part of each CDR3.

V gene: TRBV5-1
CDR3 length: 14
J gene: TRBJ2-3
CDR3 protein: CASRSSWDTDTQYF

V gene: TRBV7-3
CDR3 length: 14
J gene: TRBJ2-3
CDR3 protein: CASSLGALTDTQYF

V gene: TRBV7-2
CDR3 length: 15
J gene: TRBJ2-1
CDR3 protein: CASSLGSGTSLEQFF

V gene: TRBV28
CDR3 length: 19
J gene: TRBJ1-1
CDR3 protein: CASSPPGGLNAVWSTEAFF

V gene: TRBV28
CDR3 length: 17
J gene: TRBJ1-2
CDR3 protein: CASRPLLASGARGGYTF

V gene: TRBV19
CDR3 length: 15
J gene: .
CDR3 protein: CASREPGQGPYEQYF

V gene: TRBV27
CDR3 length: 18
J gene: TRBJ2-3
CDR3 protein: CASSDSGGFLTSTDTQYF

V gene: TRBV11-3
CDR3 length: 15
J gene: TRBJ2-7
CDR3 protein: CASSLGQGDRYEQYF

V gene: TRBV7-6
CDR3 length: 17
J gene: TRBJ2-1
CDR3 protein: CASSIRQGGSSYNEQFF

V gene: TRBV29-1
CDR3 length: 15
J gene: TRBJ2-7
CDR3 protein: CSVEWVWQGLYEQYF

V gene: TRBV6-1
CDR3 length: 12
J gene: TRBJ1-2
CDR3 protein: CASSERGTGHTF

V gene: TRBV28
CDR3 length: 15
J gene: TRBJ1-2
CDR3 protein: CASKTTGGADYGYTF

V gene: TRBV30
CDR3 length: 12
J gene: TRBJ2-7
CDR3 protein: CAWRYNIYEQYF

V gene: TRBV6-5
CDR3 length: 14
J gene: TRBJ2-5
CDR3 protein: CASRDRGRGETQYF

V gene: TRBV2
CDR3 length: 15
J gene: TRBJ1-3
CDR3 protein: CASSEAAQGGNTIYF

V gene: TRBV6-5
CDR3 length: 14
J gene: TRBJ2-7
CDR3 protein: CASSYDSKSYEQYF

V gene: TRBV4-2
CDR3 length: 14
J gene: TRBJ2-5
CDR3 protein: CASSRGTRQETQYF

V gene: TRBV19
CDR3 length: 16
J gene: TRBJ1-1
CDR3 protein: CASSIAGQVLNTEAFF

V gene: TRBV6-6
CDR3 length: 14
J gene: TRBJ2-7
CDR3 protein: CASSYQGDSYEQYF

V gene: TRBV30
CDR3 length: 15
J gene: TRBJ2-7
CDR3 protein: CAWSSGRGLAYEQYF

V gene: TRBV7-2
CDR3 length: 14
J gene: TRBJ2-5
CDR3 protein: CASRSPWPSETQYF

V gene: TRBV28
CDR3 length: 16
J gene: TRBJ1-4
CDR3 protein: CASSSKTGAANEKLFF

V gene: TRBV9
CDR3 length: 14
J gene: TRBJ2-1
CDR3 protein: CASSVASGGGREFF

V gene: TRBV13
CDR3 length: 14
J gene: .
CDR3 protein: CASSLRTGKYEQYF

V gene: TRBV4-2
CDR3 length: 15
J gene: TRBJ2-7
CDR3 protein: CASSQEHLQTYEQYF

V gene: TRBV9
CDR3 length: 15
J gene: TRBJ2-5
CDR3 protein: CASSPPQGREETQYF

V gene: TRBV19
CDR3 length: 12
J gene: TRBJ1-1
CDR3 protein: CASIQGNTEAFF

V gene: TRBV2
CDR3 length: 16
J gene: TRBJ2-3
CDR3 protein: CAGGRQGGSSTDTQYF

V gene: TRBV11-1
CDR3 length: 15
J gene: TRBJ2-3
CDR3 protein: CASSFGHRETDTHYF

V gene: TRBV6-5
CDR3 length: 14
J gene: TRBJ2-1
CDR3 protein: CASSWGLSYNEQFF

V gene: TRBV7-2
CDR3 length: 15
J gene: TRBJ2-5
CDR3 protein: CASSLVGGPRETQYF

V gene: TRBV4-1
CDR3 length: 16
J gene: TRBJ2-7
CDR3 protein: CASSRGPTGGSYEQYF

V gene: TRBV7-9
CDR3 length: 14
J gene: TRBJ2-7
CDR3 protein: CASSLSLQGHEQYF

V gene: TRBV2
CDR3 length: 14
J gene: TRBJ2-3
CDR3 protein: CASSLGGGTDTQYF

V gene: TRBV5-1
CDR3 length: 13
J gene: TRBJ2-7
CDR3 protein: CASSLDRYYEQYF

V gene: TRBV6-5
CDR3 length: 15
J gene: TRBJ2-7
CDR3 protein: CASSTPSGPSYEQYF

V gene: TRBV30
CDR3 length: 15
J gene: TRBJ2-5
CDR3 protein: CAWKIQGEYQETQYF

V gene: TRBV10-1
CDR3 length: 19
J gene: TRBJ2-1
CDR3 protein: CASSVLTSGRRSSYNEQFF

V gene: TRBV9
CDR3 length: 14
J gene: TRBJ2-1
CDR3 protein: CASSVVATYNEQFF

V gene: TRBV5-1
CDR3 length: 12
J gene: TRBJ2-7
CDR3 protein: CASSWAGLEQYF

V gene: TRBV6-5
CDR3 length: 15
J gene: TRBJ1-6
CDR3 protein: CASSLAHRGNSPLHF